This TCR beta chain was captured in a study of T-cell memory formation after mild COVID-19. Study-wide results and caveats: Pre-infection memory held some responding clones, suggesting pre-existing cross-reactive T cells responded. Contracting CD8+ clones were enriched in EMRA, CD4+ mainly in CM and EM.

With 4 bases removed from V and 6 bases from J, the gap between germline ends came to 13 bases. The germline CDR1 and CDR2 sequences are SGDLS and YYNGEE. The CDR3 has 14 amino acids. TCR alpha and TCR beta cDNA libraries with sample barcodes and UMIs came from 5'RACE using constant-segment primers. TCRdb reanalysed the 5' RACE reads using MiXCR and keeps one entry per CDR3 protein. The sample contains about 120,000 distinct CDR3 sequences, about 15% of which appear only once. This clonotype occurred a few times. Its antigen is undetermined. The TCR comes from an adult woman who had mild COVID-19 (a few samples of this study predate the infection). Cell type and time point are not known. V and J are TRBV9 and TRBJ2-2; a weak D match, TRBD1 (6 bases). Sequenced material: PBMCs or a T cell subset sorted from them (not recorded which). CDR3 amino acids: CASSPAGEPGELFF. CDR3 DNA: TGTGCCAGCAGCCCGGCAGGGGAGCCCGGGGAGCTGTTTTTT.